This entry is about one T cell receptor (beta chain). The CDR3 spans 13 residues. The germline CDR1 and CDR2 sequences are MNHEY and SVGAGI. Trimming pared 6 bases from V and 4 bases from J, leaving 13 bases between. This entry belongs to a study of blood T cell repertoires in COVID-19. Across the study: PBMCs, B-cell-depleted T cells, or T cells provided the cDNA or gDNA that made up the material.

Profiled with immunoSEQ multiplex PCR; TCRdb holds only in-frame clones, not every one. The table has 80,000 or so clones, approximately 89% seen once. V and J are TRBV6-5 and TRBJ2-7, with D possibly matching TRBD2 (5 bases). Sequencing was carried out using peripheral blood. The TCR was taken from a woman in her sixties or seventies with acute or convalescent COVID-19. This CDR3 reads CASRKLVGYEQYF. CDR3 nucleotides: TGTGCCAGCAGAAAACTAGTGGGGTACGAGCAGTACTTC.